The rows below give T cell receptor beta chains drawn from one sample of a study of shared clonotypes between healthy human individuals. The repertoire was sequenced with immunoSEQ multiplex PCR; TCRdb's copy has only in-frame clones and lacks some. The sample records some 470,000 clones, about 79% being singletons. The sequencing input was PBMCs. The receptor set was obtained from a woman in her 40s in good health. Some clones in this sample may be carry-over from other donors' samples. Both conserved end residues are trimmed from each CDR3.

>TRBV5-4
ASSPGQPRAGELF
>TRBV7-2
ASSSRGRGHGYT
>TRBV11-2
ASSLWTGTGGYEQY
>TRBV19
ASSARTSGRLNEQF
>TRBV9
ASSLNSGTDTQY
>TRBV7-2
ASSPGAYTEAF
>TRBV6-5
ATSRGGRVSYEQY
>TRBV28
ASSLVQSSYEQY
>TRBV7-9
ASSSSLTGGYT
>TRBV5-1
ASSLAGNLETQY
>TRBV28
ASRGEYNEQF
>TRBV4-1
ASRGGEDTQY
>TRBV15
ATRRGLATNTGELF
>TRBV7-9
ASSSPFSYEQY
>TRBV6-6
ASSYGTGREQY
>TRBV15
ATSRSRTSGRSDTQY
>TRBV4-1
ASSQAGTETQY